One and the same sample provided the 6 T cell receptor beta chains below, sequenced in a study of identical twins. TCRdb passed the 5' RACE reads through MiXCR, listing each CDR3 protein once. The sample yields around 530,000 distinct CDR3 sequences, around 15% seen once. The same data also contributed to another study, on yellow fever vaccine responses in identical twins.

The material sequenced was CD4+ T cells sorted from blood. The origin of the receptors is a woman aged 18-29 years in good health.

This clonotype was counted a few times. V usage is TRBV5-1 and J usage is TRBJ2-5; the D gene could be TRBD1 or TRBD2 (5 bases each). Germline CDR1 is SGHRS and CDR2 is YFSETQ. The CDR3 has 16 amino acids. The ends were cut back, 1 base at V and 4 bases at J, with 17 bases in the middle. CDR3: CASSLLGTGMGETQYF. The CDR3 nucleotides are TGCGCCAGCAGCTTGCTGGGGACCGGGATGGGAGAGACCCAGTACTTC.

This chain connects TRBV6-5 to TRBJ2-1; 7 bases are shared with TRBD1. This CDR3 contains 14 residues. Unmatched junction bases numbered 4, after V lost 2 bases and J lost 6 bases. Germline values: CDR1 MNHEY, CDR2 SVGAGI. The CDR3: CASSYDRVVNEQFF. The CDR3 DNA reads TGTGCCAGCAGTTACGACAGGGTTGTCAATGAGCAGTTCTTC.

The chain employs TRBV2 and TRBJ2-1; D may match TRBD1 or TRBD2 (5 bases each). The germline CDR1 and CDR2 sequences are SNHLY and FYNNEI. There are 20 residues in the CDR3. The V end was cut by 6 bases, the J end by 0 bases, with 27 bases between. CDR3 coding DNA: TGTGCCAGCAGCCCTCCTGGGGGAGTTCTCCTTTTAACCTCCTACAATGAGCAGTTCTTC. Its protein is CASSPPGGVLLLTSYNEQFF.

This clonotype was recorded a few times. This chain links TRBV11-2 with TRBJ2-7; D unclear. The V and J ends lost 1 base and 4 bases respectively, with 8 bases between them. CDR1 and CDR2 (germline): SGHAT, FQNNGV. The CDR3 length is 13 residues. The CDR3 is CASSLVLGYEQYV. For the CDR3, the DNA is TGTGCCAGCAGCTTAGTCCTCGGGTACGAGCAGTACGTC.

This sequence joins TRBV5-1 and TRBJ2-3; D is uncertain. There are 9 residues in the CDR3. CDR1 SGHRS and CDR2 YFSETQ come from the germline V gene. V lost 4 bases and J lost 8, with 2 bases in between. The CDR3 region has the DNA TGCGCCAGCAGCGGTACGCAGTATTTT. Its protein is CASSGTQYF.

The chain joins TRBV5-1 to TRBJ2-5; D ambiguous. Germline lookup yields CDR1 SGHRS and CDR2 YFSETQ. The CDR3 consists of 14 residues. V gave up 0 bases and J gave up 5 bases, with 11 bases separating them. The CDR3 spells CASSLALGSETQYF. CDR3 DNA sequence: TGCGCCAGCAGCTTGGCCCTAGGGTCCGAGACCCAGTACTTC.